This T cell receptor beta chain was captured in a study of cytomegalovirus exposure and HLA in healthy donors. V lost 0 bases and J 1 base, leaving 12 bases between the germline ends. The V gene's germline CDR1 is MGHRA and CDR2 YSYEKL. The CDR3 contains 16 residues. The PCR had 60 Vbeta and 13 Jbeta primers. Libraries were prepared by immunoSEQ multiplex PCR; TCRdb keeps only in-frame clonotypes and omits some of them. Seen here are about 97,000 clones, about 60% observed once, and the top ten hold under 5.5%. This sequence originates from a human donor in good health. The rearrangement links TRBV4-1 to TRBJ1-1, with no clear D. The specimen was PBMCs. CDR3: CASSQDQRLPNTEAFF. The CDR3 DNA reads TGCGCCAGCAGCCAAGATCAGCGACTGCCGAACACTGAAGCTTTCTTT.